This T cell receptor (beta chain) emerged from a study of T cell responses to AZD1222 COVID-19 vaccine. The method was immunoSEQ multiplex PCR; TCRdb's version includes in-frame clones alone and lacks a portion of them. Here the sample spans 90,000 to 150,000 clones, 70% to 90% being singletons. The germline gives CDR1 MGHRA, CDR2 YSYEKL. V lost 4 bases to trimming and J lost 2 bases; unmatched junction nucleotides: 9. The CDR3 spans 18 residues. The source was peripheral blood, collected on day 0 of AZD1222 vaccination. The gene calls are TRBV4-1 and TRBJ2-3, with 13 bases matching TRBD2. The source of this sequence is an adult in good health. CDR3 residues: CASSLRTSGGANTDTQYF. Written as DNA, the CDR3 is TGCGCCAGCAGCCTCCGTACTAGCGGGGGGGCTAACACAGATACGCAGTATTTT.